The TCR beta chain described here comes from a study of blood T cell repertoires in COVID-19. In the original processing: Amplification of reference gene primers was used by the study to estimate nucleated cell counts. Assay: immunoSEQ multiplex PCR; the TCRdb copy retains only in-frame clones and omits some. That table supplies the V and J calls and clone size; D and trimming were determined from the DNA. The sample contains under 300,000 clones, 86% of which appear only once. V dropped 6 bases and J dropped 9 bases, with 18 bases sitting between them. Germline V gene data show CDR1 as LNHDA and CDR2 as SQIVND (reference sequence). The CDR3 sequence is 15 residues long. This clone was detected ten times or more.

Sequenced material: peripheral blood. This receptor was identified in a man aged 25-40 years who had recovered from COVID-19. The V call is TRBV19, the J call TRBJ1-6, with D maybe TRBD1 (5 bases). CDR3 nucleotides: TGTGCCAGTAGACCTTTGGAGGGGCGGCGTTCACCCCTCCACTTT. It is translated as CASRPLEGRRSPLHF. Complete variable domain (other parts from reference TRBV19 and TRBJ1-6): DGGITQSPKYLFRKEGQNVTLSCEQNLNHDAMYWYRQDPGQGLRLIYYSQIVNDFQKGDIAEGYSVSREKKESFPLTVTSAQKNPTAFYLCASRPLEGRRSPLHFGNGTRLTVT.